This T cell receptor (beta chain) was captured in a study of cytomegalovirus exposure and HLA in healthy donors. The V and J ends lost 6 bases and 1 base, in that order; junction bases with no gene match: 6. CDR3 size: 15 residues. The V gene's germline CDR1 is MNHNY and CDR2 SVGAGI (reference sequence). Vbeta (60) and Jbeta (13) primers were used in the PCR. Sequencing used immunoSEQ multiplex PCR; TCRdb keeps in-frame clones, though not all of them. This table has some 150,000 clones, approximately 76% appearing once. Points on this clone: Its antigen remains unidentified.

General study results and limits: Most CMV-associated TCR beta chains were later found to appear HLA-restricted.

The sequence came from a man between 60 and 75 years old in good health and CMV-seronegative. Sample: PBMCs. The chain carries TRBV6-6 and TRBJ2-3; 8 bases agree with TRBD2. The CDR3 DNA reads TGTGCCAGCAGCCACGGGGGGGCAGGCACAGATACGCAGTATTTT. Its protein is CASSHGGAGTDTQYF.